The 27 T cell receptor beta chains in this list originate from one sample, sequenced in a study of T cell repertoires in cytomegalovirus infection. No antigen has been assigned to these receptors. TCRdb used MiXCR to reprocess the reads, holding one entry per CDR3 protein. Among roughly 110,000 distinct CDR3 sequences, under 35% were seen once, and the ten largest hold approximately 41%. Source: CD8+ T cells from cultured PBMCs, taken from culture after CMV antigen stimulation. The receptors were sampled from a human donor in good health (CMV status not recorded). Some clones in this sample may be carry-over from other donors' samples.

At least ten counts were recorded for this clonotype. V is TRBV6-1 and J is TRBJ1-6; D gene unclear. Germline CDR1 and CDR2: MNHNS and SASEGT. This CDR3 contains 15 residues. V was cut by 4 bases and J by 6 bases, with 13 bases left in between. CDR3 nucleotide sequence: TGTGCCAGCAGTGCCCGGCCTTTGCTTAATTCACCCCTCCACTTT. Protein: CASSARPLLNSPLHF.

A few counts support this clonotype. This chain links TRBV2 with TRBJ2-3, with D possibly being TRBD1 (5 bases). The V gene's germline CDR1 is SNHLY and CDR2 FYNNEI. The CDR3 length is 14 residues. V was pared by 6 bases and J by 5 bases, with 15 bases between. CDR3 residues: CASSPTVPEDTQYF. Here the CDR3 DNA reads TGTGCCAGCAGCCCGACAGTGCCGGAAGATACGCAGTATTTT. The full variable domain, completed using reference TRBV2 and TRBJ2-3, is EPEVTQTPSHQVTQMGQEVILRCVPISNHLYFYWYRQILGQKVEFLVSFYNNEISEKSEIFDDQFSVERPDGSNFTLKIRSTKLEDSAMYFCASSPTVPEDTQYFGPGTRLTVL.

This clonotype occurred a few times. The chain is built from TRBV9 and TRBJ2-1; TRBD2 matches 11 bases. Germline CDR1 SGDLS, CDR2 YYNGEE. The CDR3 covers 17 residues. The J segment lost 10 bases and the V segment lost 0 bases, leaving 12 bases of the junction unmatched. The DNA for the CDR3 is TGTGCCAGCAGCGTAGGCCGGCTAGCGGGGGGAAGTTTCGAGCAGTTCTTC. Amino acid sequence: CASSVGRLAGGSFEQFF.

The chain uses TRBV4-1 and TRBJ2-3, with 13 bases that match TRBD2. The J segment lost 1 base and the V segment lost 1 base, leaving 2 bases of the junction unmatched. The CDR3 consists of 17 residues. Germline CDR1 and CDR2: MGHRA and YSYEKL. The CDR3 protein is CASSQVGLAGGTDTQYF. The CDR3 DNA follows: TGCGCCAGCAGCCAAGTTGGACTAGCGGGGGGCACAGATACGCAGTATTTT.

The V gene is TRBV7-9, the J gene TRBJ2-7; D possibly corresponds to TRBD2 (5 bases). The V gene lost 3 bases and the J gene lost 2 bases, with 17 bases spanning the gap. This CDR3 region has 16 residues. Germline V CDR1 and CDR2: SEHNR, FQNEAQ (reference sequence). The CDR3 sequence: CASSLLTGDKAYEQYF. CDR3 bases: TGTGCCAGCAGCTTGTTAACCGGGGATAAGGCCTACGAGCAGTACTTC. Filled out from reference TRBV7-9 and TRBJ2-7, the complete variable domain reads DTGVSQNPRHKITKRGQNVTFRCDPISEHNRLYWYRQTLGQGPEFLTYFQNEAQLEKSRLLSDRFSAERPKGSFSTLEIQRTEQGDSAMYLCASSLLTGDKAYEQYFGPGTRLTVT.

This clonotype came up many times. The chain recombines TRBV7-2 with TRBJ2-2, with 8 bases fitting TRBD2. Trimming at V came to 1 base and at J to 3 bases, leaving 4 bases not matched to a gene. This CDR3 contains 16 residues. Germline CDR1 reads SGHTA; CDR2 reads FQGNSA. The CDR3 DNA reads as TGTGCCAGCAGCTTAGGATTCGGGAGGGACACCGGGGAGCTGTTTTTT. Protein product: CASSLGFGRDTGELFF. Complete variable domain (other parts from reference TRBV7-2 and TRBJ2-2): GAGVSQSPSNKVTEKGKDVELRCDPISGHTALYWYRQSLGQGLEFLIYFQGNSAPDKSGLPSDRFSAERTGGSVSTLTIQRTQQEDSAVYLCASSLGFGRDTGELFFGEGSRLTVL.

This chain uses TRBV7-9 with TRBJ1-4, with 7 bases fitting TRBD1. The V gene end was trimmed by 5 bases and the J gene end by 8 bases; junction bases not matched to a gene: 11. The germline V gene encodes CDR1 SEHNR and CDR2 FQNEAQ (reference sequence). The CDR3 runs 15 residues. CDR3 nucleotide sequence: TGTGCCAGCAGCCCAAAAAGGGGGCAGGACGAAAAACTGTTTTTT. Amino acids: CASSPKRGQDEKLFF. Complete variable domain (other parts from reference TRBV7-9 and TRBJ1-4): DTGVSQNPRHKITKRGQNVTFRCDPISEHNRLYWYRQTLGQGPEFLTYFQNEAQLEKSRLLSDRFSAERPKGSFSTLEIQRTEQGDSAMYLCASSPKRGQDEKLFFGSGTQLSVL.

This clonotype has a count of ten or more. V gene TRBV7-9 combines with J gene TRBJ1-2; 9 bases align to TRBD1. The CDR3 spans 17 residues. The V segment lost 4 bases and the J segment 2 bases; nucleotides outside the gene matches: 11. Per the germline V gene, CDR1 is SEHNR and CDR2 is FQNEAQ (reference sequence). Here the CDR3 DNA reads TGTGCCAGCAGCTCCCCCCAAGGACAGGGGCCGAACTATGGCTACACCTTC. This translates into CASSSPQGQGPNYGYTF.

About this clonotype itself: A junction end diverges from the germline sequence, so it may reflect a read error. This chain joins TRBV5-8 and TRBJ2-2; D may match TRBD1 or TRBD2 (5 bases each). This CDR3 comprises 16 residues. Germline CDR1 reads SGHTS; CDR2 reads YDEGEE. The DNA of the CDR3 is TGTGCCAGCAGTTCGGGACGGACATCGAACACCAGGGAGCTGTTTTTT. Translation: CASSSGRTSNTRELFF.

This sequence joins TRBV12-3 or TRBV12-4 and TRBJ2-3, with 13 bases aligning to TRBD2. The J segment lost 6 bases and the V segment lost 5 bases, leaving 14 bases of the junction unmatched. CDR3 length: 18 amino acids. CDR3 amino acids: CASSIGLAGAQGVDTQYF. In DNA form, the CDR3 reads TGTGCCAGCAGTATAGGACTAGCGGGGGCCCAGGGGGTGGATACGCAGTATTTT.

The chain links TRBV27 to TRBJ2-1; TRBD1 aligns across 11 bases. Germline CDR1 is MNHEY and CDR2 is SMNVEV (reference sequence). V was pared by 6 bases and J by 7 bases, with 11 bases of the junction left unmatched. The CDR3 length is 16 residues. CDR3 in amino acids: CASSSQGQGVWNEQFF. The CDR3 region has the DNA TGTGCCAGCAGCTCCCAGGGACAGGGGGTTTGGAATGAGCAGTTCTTC.

This clonotype was seen a handful of times. The genes are TRBV12-3 or TRBV12-4 and TRBJ1-1; D uncertain. This CDR3 is 9 amino acids long. Trimming removed 6 bases at V and 14 bases at J, with 10 bases between. The CDR3 loop reads CASSRGEFF. CDR3 bases: TGTGCCAGCAGCCGTGGCGAATTCTTT.

This clonotype was seen at least ten times. V gene TRBV6-1 combines with J gene TRBJ1-3; D unclear. CDR1 is MNHNS and CDR2 is SASEGT in the germline V gene. The germline V and J ends were trimmed by 2 bases and 7 bases, with 9 bases remaining between them. This CDR3 has 13 residues. CDR3 in amino acids: CASSERVGNTIYF. As DNA, the CDR3 is TGTGCCAGCAGTGAAAGGGTTGGGAACACCATATATTTT.

V and J are TRBV6-6 and TRBJ1-1; D is undetermined. The germline CDR1 and CDR2 sequences are MNHNY and SVGAGI (reference sequence). This CDR3 has 13 residues. V was cut by 2 bases and J by 0 bases, with 4 bases left in between. DNA of the CDR3: TGTGCCAGCAGTTACAACCTGAACACTGAAGCTTTCTTT. Its translation is CASSYNLNTEAFF.

CDR3 amino acids: CSAVRGASYNSPLHF. Here the CDR3 DNA reads TGCAGTGCTGTTAGGGGAGCCTCCTATAATTCACCCCTCCACTTT. The chain is built from TRBV20-1 and TRBJ1-6; a possible D gene is TRBD1 (5 bases). Trimming cost V 5 bases and J 0 bases, with 11 bases left between them. The CDR3 is 15 amino acids. Germline lookup yields CDR1 DFQATT and CDR2 SNEGSKA (reference sequence).

The chain joins TRBV15 to TRBJ2-7, with 7 bases matching TRBD1. The V gene's germline CDR1 is LNHNV and CDR2 YYDKDF (reference sequence). The CDR3 loop spans 15 amino acids. With 1 base clipped from V and 0 bases from J, the junction kept 3 bases outside the gene matches. The CDR3 DNA follows: TGTGCCACCAGCAGAGGTCCAGGGGGCTCCTACGAGCAGTACTTC. Protein: CATSRGPGGSYEQYF.

V usage is TRBV19 and J usage is TRBJ2-7, with D perhaps being TRBD1 or TRBD2 (5 bases each). Germline V gene data show CDR1 as LNHDA and CDR2 as SQIVND (reference sequence). Trimming removed 5 bases from V and 5 bases from J, with 16 bases in between. This CDR3 is 14 amino acids long. CDR3 protein: CASSQSGTLDEQYF. DNA for the CDR3: TGTGCCAGTAGTCAATCCGGGACGTTAGACGAGCAGTACTTC.

This clonotype was counted between two and nine times. The chain recombines TRBV7-9 with TRBJ2-1; 9 bases are a match to TRBD1. V gave up 5 bases and J gave up 0 bases; unmatched junction bases: 8. This CDR3 has 17 amino acids. Germline values: CDR1 SEHNR, CDR2 FQNEAQ (reference sequence). The CDR3 spells CASSLPSDRGSYNEQFF. DNA for the CDR3: TGTGCCAGCAGCCTACCATCGGACAGGGGCTCCTACAATGAGCAGTTCTTC. Full variable domain (rest looked up from reference TRBV7-9 and TRBJ2-1): DTGVSQNPRHKITKRGQNVTFRCDPISEHNRLYWYRQTLGQGPEFLTYFQNEAQLEKSRLLSDRFSAERPKGSFSTLEIQRTEQGDSAMYLCASSLPSDRGSYNEQFFGPGTRLTVL.

V is TRBV5-1 and J is TRBJ2-1, with 10 bases aligning to TRBD1. Germline loops: CDR1 SGHRS, CDR2 YFSETQ. V was clipped by 2 bases and J by 8 bases; unmatched bases: 13. The CDR3 is 17 residues long. The CDR3 nucleotides read TGCGCCAGCAGCTTATTGTCCAGGACAGGGGGAGTCTATGAGCAGTTCTTC. Its translation is CASSLLSRTGGVYEQFF. Full variable domain (remainder filled in from reference TRBV5-1 and TRBJ2-1): KAGVTQTPRYLIKTRGQQVTLSCSPISGHRSVSWYQQTPGQGLQFLFEYFSETQRNKGNFPGRFSGRQFSNSRSEMNVSTLELGDSALYLCASSLLSRTGGVYEQFFGPGTRLTVL.

As for this clonotype: A much larger clonotype is one base distant, so this may be a read error. As DNA, the CDR3 is TGTGCCAGCAGCTCGACAGGGGGCACCTTCCACACCATATATTTT. Amino acids: CASSSTGGTFHTIYF. V gene TRBV7-2 combines with J gene TRBJ1-3; 10 nucleotides agree with TRBD1. Trimming removed 4 bases from V and 8 bases from J; junction bases left unmatched: 8. CDR3 length equals 15 residues. From germline, CDR1 is SGHTA and CDR2 FQGNSA.

This chain connects TRBV28 to TRBJ2-1; TRBD2 agrees at 9 bases. The CDR3 is made up of 14 amino acids. The germline CDR1 and CDR2 sequences are MDHEN and SYDVKM. The V segment lost 11 bases and the J segment 5 bases; nucleotides outside the gene matches: 10. CDR3 region: CAASGGRLDNEQFF. The CDR3 nucleotides read TGTGCCGCGAGCGGGGGGAGGTTAGACAATGAGCAGTTCTTC.

The rearrangement links TRBV6-2 or TRBV6-3 to TRBJ2-3; 8 bases are a match to TRBD2. CDR1 is MNHEY, CDR2 SVGEGT, per germline. The CDR3 extends over 15 amino acids. The J segment lost 5 bases and the V segment lost 7 bases, leaving 11 bases of the junction unmatched. This chain's CDR3 is CASTLQRGRGDTQYF. As DNA, the CDR3 is TGTGCCAGCACTCTCCAGCGGGGGCGTGGAGATACGCAGTATTTT.

The chain has TRBV7-9 and TRBJ2-3; 14 nucleotides match TRBD2. Losses at the gene ends were 8 bases for V and 0 bases for J; bases not matched to a gene: 10. The CDR3 has 18 amino acids. Germline V gives CDR1 SEHNR, CDR2 FQNEAQ (reference sequence). CDR3 DNA sequence: TGTGCCAGCCTGCGGACTAGCGGGGGGTACAGAAGCACAGATACGCAGTATTTT. Translating it yields CASLRTSGGYRSTDTQYF.

In its sample, this clonotype was seen a few times. V is TRBV4-3 and J is TRBJ2-2, with 9 nucleotides matching TRBD1. Germline V CDR1 and CDR2: LGHNA, YSLEER. After removal of 3 bases from V and 7 bases from J, the junction contained 12 bases not matched to a gene. This CDR3 is 17 amino acids long. The chain's CDR3 is CASSQTGGTGNYGELFF. The CDR3 nucleotides read TGCGCCAGCAGCCAGACTGGCGGGACAGGGAATTACGGGGAGCTGTTTTTT.

At least ten counts were recorded for this clonotype. The CDR3 region is CASSLDSAKNIQYF. In DNA, the CDR3 is TGTGCCAGCAGTCTCGACAGCGCCAAAAACATTCAGTACTTC. V and J are TRBV6-2 or TRBV6-3 and TRBJ2-4; tentative D call: TRBD1 (5 bases). V shed 5 bases and J shed 1 base, with 9 bases lying between them. The V gene's germline CDR1 is MNHEY and CDR2 SVGEGT. The CDR3 sequence is 14 residues long.

The rearrangement links TRBV14 to TRBJ2-7; TRBD1 agrees at 8 bases. CDR3 length: 15 amino acids. Germline-derived CDR1 and CDR2 are SGHDN and FVKESK. Trimming at V came to 4 bases and at J to 5 bases, leaving 10 bases not matched to a gene. Here the CDR3 DNA reads TGTGCCAGCAGCCGCATGGGGACAGGCCCCGACGAGCAGTACTTC. Translation gives CASSRMGTGPDEQYF. The whole variable domain, remainder taken from reference TRBV14 and TRBJ2-7, is EAGVTQFPSHSVIEKGQTVTLRCDPISGHDNLYWYRRVMGKEIKFLLHFVKESKQDESGMPNNRFLAERTGGTYSTLKVQPAELEDSGVYFCASSRMGTGPDEQYFGPGTRLTVT.

This clonotype was detected a few times. The chain uses TRBV5-4 and TRBJ2-6; 9 nucleotides line up with TRBD1. Trimming at V came to 5 bases and at J to 1 base, leaving 13 bases not matched to a gene. CDR3 length: 19 amino acids. Per the germline V gene, CDR1 is SGHNT and CDR2 is YYREEE (reference sequence). The CDR3 reads CASSPGGGQGPSGANVLTF. The CDR3 DNA reads TGTGCCAGCAGTCCGGGCGGGGGACAGGGACCTTCTGGGGCCAACGTCCTGACTTTC.